These T cell receptor beta chains were read from a single sample in a study of blood T cell repertoires in COVID-19. Clones were read by immunoSEQ multiplex PCR, and TCRdb kept only the in-frame ones, dropping some. This sample yields approximately 290,000 clones, of which about nine tenths are seen a single time; around 1.1% belongs to the top ten. Sequencing input: PBMCs or T cells enriched from blood (not recorded which). The source of these receptors is a woman aged 30 to 39 who had recovered from COVID-19. Both conserved end residues are part of each CDR3. The D gene is left open where the match is weak. Clone size is not always given. Where it is, it says once, few, many or a class for expanded clones.

DNA,CDR3,size,D,V,J
TGCGCCAGCAGCCCTTCGACAGGGGGCGACGAGCAGTACTTC,CASSPSTGGDEQYF,.,TRBD1,TRBV5-1,TRBJ2-7
TGTGCTAGCAGCCGCTTCGGTGGGGAGCTGTTTTTT,CASSRFGGELFF,.,.,TRBV7-7,TRBJ2-2
TGTGCCAGCAGCCAAGATCCAGACAGGGGAGAAAAACTGTTTTTT,CASSQDPDRGEKLFF,.,TRBD1,TRBV3-1/TRBV3-2,TRBJ1-4
TGTGCCAGCAGCGGGCCCTCAGGGGATGGCTACACCTTC,CASSGPSGDGYTF,.,.,TRBV9,TRBJ1-2
TGTGCCAGCAGCTTAAGACTTAACACCGGGGAGCTGTTTTTT,CASSLRLNTGELFF,.,.,TRBV11-1,TRBJ2-2
TGTGCCAGCAGTGCATCCCAGGGGGGAGCTAACTATGGCTACACCTTC,CASSASQGGANYGYTF,once,TRBD1,TRBV2,TRBJ1-2
TGTGCCATGCAGGACAGGGAATCCGAGACCCAGTACTTC,CAMQDRESETQYF,.,TRBD1,TRBV10-3,TRBJ2-5
TGTGCCAGCAGCAGAGGACAGATCCAAGAGACCCAGTACTTC,CASSRGQIQETQYF,.,.,TRBV7-9,TRBJ2-5
TGTGCCAGCAGAGCAGCAGGGGGCTATGGCTACACCTTC,CASRAAGGYGYTF,.,TRBD1,TRBV6-5,TRBJ1-2
TGTGCCAGCAGCAGCACGCCTTGGGACACTAGAGATACGCAGTATTTT,CASSSTPWDTRDTQYF,.,.,TRBV21-1,TRBJ2-3
TGTGCCAGCAGTTCATCCGGGACAGGGCACACAGATACGCAGTATTTT,CASSSSGTGHTDTQYF,once,TRBD1,TRBV28,TRBJ2-3
TGCGCCAGCAGCCATCCGGGTTACACTGAAGCTTTCTTT,CASSHPGYTEAFF,.,.,TRBV4-3,TRBJ1-1
TGTGCCAGCAGCCAAGGAATGGGGCGCGGAGTGTCTAATGAAAAACTGTTTTTT,CASSQGMGRGVSNEKLFF,once,.,TRBV3-1/TRBV3-2,TRBJ1-4
TGTGCCAGCAGTAGGACTATTAATGAGCAGTTCTTC,CASSRTINEQFF,.,.,TRBV27,TRBJ2-1
TGTGCCAGCAGCTTTAATCCAGGCAATGAGCAGTTCTTC,CASSFNPGNEQFF,.,.,TRBV7-3,TRBJ2-1
TGTGCCAGCAGAGGCCCCGGGAGTGCTTACAATGAGCAGTTCTTC,CASRGPGSAYNEQFF,.,.,TRBV5-8,TRBJ2-1
TGCGCCAGCAGCTTGGGACAGAATCAGCCCCAGCATTTT,CASSLGQNQPQHF,.,.,TRBV5-1,TRBJ1-5
TGCGCCAGCAGCCAAGATGTAGGGACTAGTATCGGGGAGCTGTTTTTT,CASSQDVGTSIGELFF,.,TRBD2,TRBV4-3,TRBJ2-2
TGTGCCAGCAGCTCAGGGACTGTCGAGCAGTACTTC,CASSSGTVEQYF,few,.,TRBV13,TRBJ2-7
TGTGCCAGCTCACCCCTGGACAGCTATGGCTACACCTTC,CASSPLDSYGYTF,.,.,TRBV18,TRBJ1-2
TGTGCCTGGAGTGTAGTAGCGGGAGTGCCCTACTTC,CAWSVVAGVPYF,.,TRBD2,TRBV30,TRBJ2-4
TGCGCCAGCAGCTTGGTTGGGGGACAGGGGACAAATGAGCAGTTCTTC,CASSLVGGQGTNEQFF,.,TRBD1,TRBV5-1,TRBJ2-1
TGTGCCAGCAGCAAGGACAGGGGCTTTAATCAGCCCCAGCATTTT,CASSKDRGFNQPQHF,.,TRBD1,TRBV7-9,TRBJ1-5
TGTGCCAGTAGTATAGATGGACCGGGACTAGCGGGAGATAAGCAGTTCTTC,CASSIDGPGLAGDKQFF,.,TRBD2,TRBV19,TRBJ2-1
TGTGCCAGCAGCTTGGGCCAGTCTGGAAACACCATATATTTT,CASSLGQSGNTIYF,.,.,TRBV5-6,TRBJ1-3
TGTGCCAGCAGCCAAGAATGGGGAATAGCAGGGGATACGCAGTATTTT,CASSQEWGIAGDTQYF,many,.,TRBV4-2,TRBJ2-3
TGTGCCAGCAGTCCCTTAGTGGGGCCGGGCGTCCACGAGCAGTACTTC,CASSPLVGPGVHEQYF,.,.,TRBV28,TRBJ2-7
TGTGCCAGCTCCCCGGGACTTAACACCGGGGAGCTGTTTTTT,CASSPGLNTGELFF,.,.,TRBV18,TRBJ2-2
TGTGCCAGCAGTTACACCGGACATTTGACCTACGAGCAGTACTTC,CASSYTGHLTYEQYF,.,.,TRBV6-5,TRBJ2-7
TGTGCCAGCAGTGCGGGACAGTTCTCCGAGCAGTACTTC,CASSAGQFSEQYF,.,.,TRBV28,TRBJ2-7
TGTGCCAGCAGCGCAGCCCTACAGGGGATACTAGCCAAAAACATTCAGTACTTC,CASSAALQGILAKNIQYF,.,TRBD1,TRBV5-6,TRBJ2-4
TGTGCCAGCAGCAGGACAAACAACTATGGCTACACCTTC,CASSRTNNYGYTF,few,.,TRBV28,TRBJ1-2
TGTGCCAGCTCACCACGGCAGGGGGCTTGGACTGAAGCTTTCTTT,CASSPRQGAWTEAFF,.,TRBD1,TRBV18,TRBJ1-1
TGTGCCAGCAGTTCACCGGGACAGGGGTTTTCGAACACCGGGGAGCTGTTTTTT,CASSSPGQGFSNTGELFF,.,TRBD1,TRBV28,TRBJ2-2
TGTGCCAGCAGCGTAGAGGGGGGACAGATGGACATTCAGTACTTC,CASSVEGGQMDIQYF,.,.,TRBV9,TRBJ2-4
TGTGCCAGCGTCCCGGGACAGGGGGCAGATACGCAGTATTTT,CASVPGQGADTQYF,.,TRBD1,TRBV7-9,TRBJ2-3
TGTGCCAGCAGTCCCCCGGGAGTTTTTAACAATGAGCAGTTCTTC,CASSPPGVFNNEQFF,.,.,TRBV7-2,TRBJ2-1
TGTGCCAGTAGTAGCGGTTTATCTAGCACAGATACGCAGTATTTT,CASSSGLSSTDTQYF,.,.,TRBV19,TRBJ2-3
TGTGCCAGCAACCCTACAGGGGAAGATACGCAGTATTTT,CASNPTGEDTQYF,.,TRBD1,TRBV5-4,TRBJ2-3
TGCAGCGTTGAAGTGGGTGGGACAGGGTCGTACTTC,CSVEVGGTGSYF,.,TRBD1,TRBV29-1,TRBJ2-4
TGTGCCAGCAGCCGCGGGGGGCCTGACAATCAGCCCCAGCATTTT,CASSRGGPDNQPQHF,.,.,TRBV28,TRBJ1-5
TGCAGCGTTGTCGACATGAACTATGGCTACACCTTC,CSVVDMNYGYTF,.,.,TRBV29-1,TRBJ1-2
TGCAGCGCCGTCTGGACAGGGAGACGAAACGAGCAGTACTTC,CSAVWTGRRNEQYF,once,TRBD1,TRBV29-1,TRBJ2-7
TGTGCCACCAGTGATTCCGGGGAAAAACTGTTTTTT,CATSDSGEKLFF,.,.,TRBV24-1,TRBJ1-4
TGTGCCAGCAGAAGGGACAGGGGGACTGGCTACACCTTC,CASRRDRGTGYTF,.,TRBD1,TRBV28,TRBJ1-2